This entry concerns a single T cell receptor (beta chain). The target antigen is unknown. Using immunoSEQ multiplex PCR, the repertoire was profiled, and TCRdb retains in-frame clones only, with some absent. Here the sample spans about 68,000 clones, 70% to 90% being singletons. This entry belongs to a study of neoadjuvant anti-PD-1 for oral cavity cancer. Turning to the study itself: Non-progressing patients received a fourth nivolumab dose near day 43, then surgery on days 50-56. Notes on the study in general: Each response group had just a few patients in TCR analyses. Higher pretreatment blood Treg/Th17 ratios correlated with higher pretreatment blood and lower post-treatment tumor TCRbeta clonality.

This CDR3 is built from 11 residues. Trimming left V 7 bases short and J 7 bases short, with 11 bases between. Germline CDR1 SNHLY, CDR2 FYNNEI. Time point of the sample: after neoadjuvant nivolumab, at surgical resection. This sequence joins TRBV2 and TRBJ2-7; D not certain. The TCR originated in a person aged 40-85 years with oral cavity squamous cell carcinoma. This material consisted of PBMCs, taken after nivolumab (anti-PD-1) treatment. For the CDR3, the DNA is TGTGCCAGCACCCAACAAGTGGAGCAGTACTTC. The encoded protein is CASTQQVEQYF.